This T cell receptor beta chain was identified in a study of blood T cell repertoires in COVID-19. The assay was immunoSEQ multiplex PCR, and TCRdb's table has in-frame clones only and misses some. This repertoire shows approximately 100,000 clones, approximately 87% found once; its top ten account for about 15%. Material: peripheral blood. The clonotype comes from a man aged 50 to 59 with acute or convalescent COVID-19.

The DNA of the CDR3 is TGTGCCAGCAGCAACCAGCGCGGGTTCGCGGGACAAGAGACCCAGTACTTC. This gives the protein CASSNQRGFAGQETQYF. J is TRBJ2-5 and V is TRBV14; D might be TRBD2 (6 bases). Trimming removed 5 bases from V and 2 bases from J, with 21 bases in between. Per germline, CDR1 SGHDN and CDR2 FVKESK. The CDR3 spans 17 residues.